These T cell receptor beta chains were read from a single sample in a study of shared clonotypes between healthy human individuals. Clones were sequenced by immunoSEQ multiplex PCR, and TCRdb holds only the in-frame ones, with some missing. The table lists 90,000 to 150,000 clones, under 70% of them singletons, with roughly 24% in the top ten. Sequences were obtained from memory CD8+ T cells sorted from blood. All receptors derive from a woman aged 25 to 39 in good health. The CDR3 runs from the conserved cysteine through the conserved F or W. A D gene is named only where the DNA matches it firmly. Only some rows state a clone size, as once, few, many or a class for expanded clones.

d_call: TRBD2
j_call: TRBJ2-1
v_call: TRBV6-1
clone_size: few
cdr3_aa: CASSVTSESYNEQFF
cdr3_nt: TGTGCCAGCAGTGTTACTAGCGAGTCCTACAATGAGCAGTTCTTC

d_call: NA
j_call: TRBJ2-1
v_call: TRBV25-1
clone_size: NA
cdr3_aa: CASRSPEGSYNEQFF
cdr3_nt: TGTGCCAGCAGGTCCCCGGAGGGCTCCTACAATGAGCAGTTCTTC

d_call: NA
j_call: TRBJ1-1
v_call: TRBV4-1
clone_size: NA
cdr3_aa: CASSQDRGAEAFF
cdr3_nt: TGCGCCAGCAGCCAAGATCGGGGGGCTGAAGCTTTCTTT

d_call: NA
j_call: TRBJ2-2
v_call: TRBV6-5
clone_size: once
cdr3_aa: CASSNRGPTTGELFF
cdr3_nt: TGTGCCAGCAGTAATCGAGGGCCCACCACCGGGGAGCTGTTTTTT

d_call: TRBD1
j_call: TRBJ1-1
v_call: TRBV29-1
clone_size: few
cdr3_aa: CSADRGNTEAFF
cdr3_nt: TGCAGCGCCGACAGGGGAAACACTGAAGCTTTCTTT

d_call: TRBD2
j_call: TRBJ2-7
v_call: TRBV28
clone_size: NA
cdr3_aa: CASGLGGLGGTYEQYF
cdr3_nt: TGTGCCAGCGGCCTAGGGGGACTAGGAGGGACCTACGAGCAGTACTTC

d_call: TRBD2
j_call: TRBJ2-7
v_call: TRBV25-1
clone_size: NA
cdr3_aa: CASSGGGLPYEQYF
cdr3_nt: TGTGCCAGCAGTGGGGGGGGTTTGCCCTACGAGCAGTACTTC

d_call: NA
j_call: TRBJ2-2
v_call: TRBV27
clone_size: NA
cdr3_aa: CASSLSPEDAGELFF
cdr3_nt: TGTGCCAGCAGTTTATCCCCCGAGGACGCCGGGGAGCTGTTTTTT

d_call: NA
j_call: TRBJ1-3
v_call: TRBV25-1
clone_size: NA
cdr3_aa: CASSEAEGERTIYF
cdr3_nt: TGTGCCAGCAGTGAAGCGGAGGGGGAGCGCACCATATATTTT

d_call: TRBD1
j_call: TRBJ2-5
v_call: TRBV29-1
clone_size: NA
cdr3_aa: CSVWTGEWEQYF
cdr3_nt: TGCAGCGTGTGGACAGGGGAATGGGAGCAGTACTTC

d_call: NA
j_call: TRBJ2-2
v_call: TRBV5-1
clone_size: NA
cdr3_aa: CASSYWECGELFF
cdr3_nt: TGCGCCAGCAGCTACTGGGAGTGCGGGGAGCTGTTTTTT

d_call: TRBD2
j_call: TRBJ2-5
v_call: TRBV6-7
clone_size: NA
cdr3_aa: CASKMSGNSETQYF
cdr3_nt: TGTGCCAGCAAGATGAGCGGGAACTCGGAGACCCAGTACTTC

d_call: NA
j_call: TRBJ2-1
v_call: TRBV7-9
clone_size: NA
cdr3_aa: CASRSLRSSYNEQFF
cdr3_nt: TGTGCCAGCAGGTCCCTGAGATCGAGCTACAATGAGCAGTTCTTC

d_call: TRBD1
j_call: TRBJ2-2
v_call: TRBV2
clone_size: NA
cdr3_aa: CASSSQRDRGSGELFF
cdr3_nt: TGTGCCAGCAGTTCCCAACGGGACAGGGGAAGCGGGGAGCTGTTTTTT

d_call: NA
j_call: TRBJ2-7
v_call: TRBV20-1
clone_size: NA
cdr3_aa: CSARARFEQYF
cdr3_nt: TGCAGTGCTAGGGCTAGGTTTGAGCAGTACTTC

d_call: TRBD1
j_call: TRBJ2-7
v_call: TRBV28
clone_size: NA
cdr3_aa: CASTHRDRDPQYF
cdr3_nt: TGTGCCAGCACCCACCGGGACAGGGATCCGCAGTACTTC

d_call: NA
j_call: TRBJ2-7
v_call: TRBV11-2
clone_size: NA
cdr3_aa: CASSSTNPEVGSYEQYF
cdr3_nt: TGTGCCAGCAGCTCCACCAACCCGGAGGTAGGATCCTACGAGCAGTACTTC

d_call: TRBD1
j_call: TRBJ2-7
v_call: TRBV5-1
clone_size: NA
cdr3_aa: CASSFQQGASYEQYF
cdr3_nt: TGCGCCAGCAGCTTTCAGCAGGGGGCTTCATACGAGCAGTACTTC

d_call: NA
j_call: TRBJ2-3
v_call: TRBV15
clone_size: once
cdr3_aa: CATSRTGTPFTDTQYF
cdr3_nt: TGTGCCACCAGCAGGACCGGGACTCCTTTCACAGATACGCAGTATTTT

d_call: TRBD1
j_call: TRBJ2-1
v_call: TRBV13
clone_size: few
cdr3_aa: CASSHGQGANSYNEQFF
cdr3_nt: TGTGCCAGCAGCCACGGACAGGGGGCAAACTCCTACAATGAGCAGTTCTTC

d_call: TRBD1
j_call: TRBJ2-1
v_call: TRBV27
clone_size: NA
cdr3_aa: CASSLGTGTGEQFF
cdr3_nt: TGTGCCAGCAGTTTAGGGACAGGGACTGGAGAGCAGTTCTTC

d_call: NA
j_call: TRBJ1-2
v_call: TRBV4-1
clone_size: NA
cdr3_aa: CASSQDGRVAYGYTF
cdr3_nt: TGCGCCAGCAGCCAAGATGGAAGGGTGGCCTATGGCTACACCTTC

d_call: NA
j_call: TRBJ1-2
v_call: TRBV2
clone_size: NA
cdr3_aa: CASSGFQEFDYGYTF
cdr3_nt: TGTGCCAGCAGCGGATTCCAGGAGTTTGACTATGGCTACACCTTC

d_call: TRBD2
j_call: TRBJ2-5
v_call: TRBV4-2
clone_size: NA
cdr3_aa: CASSQVLISASGQETQYF
cdr3_nt: TGTGCCAGCAGCCAAGTTCTTATATCGGCTAGCGGCCAAGAGACCCAGTACTTC

d_call: NA
j_call: TRBJ2-2
v_call: TRBV5-6
clone_size: NA
cdr3_aa: CASSVNTGELFF
cdr3_nt: TGTGCCAGCAGCGTAAATACCGGGGAGCTGTTTTTT

d_call: TRBD2
j_call: TRBJ2-1
v_call: TRBV4-1
clone_size: many
cdr3_aa: CASSPPTSGARNEQFF
cdr3_nt: TGCGCCAGCAGCCCACCGACTAGCGGAGCCCGCAATGAGCAGTTCTTC

d_call: TRBD2
j_call: TRBJ2-3
v_call: TRBV28
clone_size: many
cdr3_aa: CASSFAGGSSPFTDTQYF
cdr3_nt: TGTGCCAGCAGTTTCGCCGGCGGGAGTTCCCCCTTCACAGATACGCAGTATTTT

d_call: NA
j_call: TRBJ2-1
v_call: TRBV27
clone_size: NA
cdr3_aa: CASSLSSNGYSEQFF
cdr3_nt: TGTGCCAGCAGTTTATCGTCCAACGGGTACAGTGAGCAGTTCTTC

d_call: NA
j_call: TRBJ2-7
v_call: TRBV9
clone_size: NA
cdr3_aa: CASSASTAAYEQYF
cdr3_nt: TGTGCCAGCAGCGCCTCGACGGCGGCCTACGAGCAGTACTTC